This T cell receptor beta chain is drawn from a study of shared clonotypes between healthy human individuals. Naive CD8 cells lacked CD45RO, underwent positive selection for CCR7 and left out terminally differentiated effector memory CD45RA+ cells. Sequencing was performed with immunoSEQ multiplex PCR; in TCRdb, only in-frame clones are kept and a portion is missing. The table has approximately 740,000 clones, about 92% seen once. J lost 0 bases, V lost 7 bases, and 8 bases had no gene match. CDR1 is SGHNT, CDR2 YYREEE, per germline (reference sequence). The CDR3 loop spans 17 amino acids. The specimen was naive CD8+ T cells sorted from blood. The clonotype was recovered from a man younger than 40 in good health. The chain combines TRBV5-4 with TRBJ2-2, with 11 nucleotides matching TRBD2. CDR3 sequence: CASHGTSGQANTGELFF. DNA for the CDR3: TGTGCCAGCCACGGGACTAGCGGCCAAGCGAACACCGGGGAGCTGTTTTTT.